This T cell receptor (beta chain) is drawn from a study of cytomegalovirus exposure and HLA in healthy donors. In germline, CDR1 is SEHNR, CDR2 FQNEAQ (reference sequence). The CDR3 is 15 residues long. With 5 bases clipped from V and 1 base from J, the junction kept 4 bases outside the gene matches. The PCR made use of 60 Vbeta and 13 Jbeta primers. Profiled with immunoSEQ multiplex PCR; TCRdb holds only in-frame clones, not every one. The sample contains approximately 110,000 clones, 50% to 65% of which appear only once. This TCR derives from a man aged 30 to 45 in good health and CMV-seropositive. The chain joins TRBV7-9 to TRBJ1-5; TRBD1 aligns across 8 bases. Sequencing used PBMCs. The CDR3 nucleotides read TGTGCCAGCAGCCCCACAGGGGGGAGCAATCAGCCCCAGCATTTT. It codes for CASSPTGGSNQPQHF.